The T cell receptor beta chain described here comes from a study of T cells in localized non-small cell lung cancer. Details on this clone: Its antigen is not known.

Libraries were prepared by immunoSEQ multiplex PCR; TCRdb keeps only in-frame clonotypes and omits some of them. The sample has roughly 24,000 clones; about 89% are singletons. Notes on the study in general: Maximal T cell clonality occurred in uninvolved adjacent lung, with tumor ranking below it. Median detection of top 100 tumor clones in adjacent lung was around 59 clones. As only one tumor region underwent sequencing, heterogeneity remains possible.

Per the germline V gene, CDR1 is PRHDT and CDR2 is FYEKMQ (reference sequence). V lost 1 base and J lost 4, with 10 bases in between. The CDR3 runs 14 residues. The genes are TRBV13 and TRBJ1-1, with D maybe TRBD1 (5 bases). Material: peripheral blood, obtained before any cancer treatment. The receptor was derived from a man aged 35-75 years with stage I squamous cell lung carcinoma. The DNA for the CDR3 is TGTGCCAGCAGCTTAGCGCGGGGGAGCACTGAAGCTTTCTTT. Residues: CASSLARGSTEAFF.